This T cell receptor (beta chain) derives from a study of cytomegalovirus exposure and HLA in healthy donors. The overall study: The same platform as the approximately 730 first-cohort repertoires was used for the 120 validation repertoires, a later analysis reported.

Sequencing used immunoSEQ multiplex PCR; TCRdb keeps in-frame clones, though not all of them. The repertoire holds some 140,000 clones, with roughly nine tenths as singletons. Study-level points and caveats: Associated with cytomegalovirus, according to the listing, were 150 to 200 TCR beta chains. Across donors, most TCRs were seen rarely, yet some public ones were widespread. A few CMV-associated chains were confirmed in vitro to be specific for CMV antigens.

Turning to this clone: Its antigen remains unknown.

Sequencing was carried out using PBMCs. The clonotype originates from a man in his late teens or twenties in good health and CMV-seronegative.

The CDR3 DNA reads TGTGCCATCAGTTACTGGGGAGGGGACCCGCAACCGCCTGAAGCTTTCTTT. Protein sequence: CAISYWGGDPQPPEAFF. The genes are TRBV10-3 and TRBJ1-1; D might be TRBD1 (5 bases). The CDR3 spans 17 residues. The germline V and J ends were trimmed by 5 bases and 6 bases, with 25 bases remaining between them. Germline CDR1 ENHRY, CDR2 SYGVKD.